Sequencing of this TCR beta chain was carried out in a study of shared clonotypes between healthy human individuals (dated by TCRdb to 2018 to 2021). Turning to the overall study: The cohort included a few men and a couple of women between 18 and 49 years of age. For each donor, three plates each were used for CD4 naive and CD4 memory, two plates were used for CD8 naive, and one plate was used for CD8 memory. Blood TCR repertoires of about five healthy adults were deeply sequenced to estimate repertoire size and the extent of clonotype sharing between individuals. Different laboratories and diverse techniques were used to prepare libraries and sequence TCR repertoires, to increase sequencing depth and limit assay-specific biases. Leukapheresis yielded between about 0.9 and 10 billion PBMCs per donor.

Using the deep immunoSEQ assay, TCR CDR3 regions were amplified from genomic DNA by multiplex PCR. For each cell subset, the extracted genomic DNA was distributed evenly across all wells of several immunoSEQ 96-well plates, and each plate served as one replicate. For sorted subsets, approximately 210 ng genomic DNA, equal to 30,000 to 35,000 T cell genomes, was loaded into each replicate PCR. Purified libraries were measured with a Qubit 3.0 fluorometer, size-checked on a Bioanalyzer 2100, and measured again with the KAPA Library Quantification kit. A separate single-read 150-cycle Illumina NextSeq 550 flow cell was used to sequence each immunoSEQ 96-well plate. The paper's data handling went like this. Because only junctional sequences without quality scores were contained in the immunoSEQ output, filtering matching that applied to full-length reads could not be performed. To assign V/J genes and CDR3, sequences were annotated against IMGT germline references using PyIR, a Python wrapper for IgBLAST v1.9. Reads were filtered out if the reads had weak V/J assignments (E-value above 1e-6), no CDR3, stop codons, out-of-frame junctions, or ambiguous translated residues. A V3J clonotype was defined by an identical inferred V gene, J gene, and CDR3 amino acid sequence. The percentage overlap between two repertoires was calculated by dividing the number of shared unique clonotypes by the size of the smaller repertoire. Richness of each repertoire was evaluated using RTK rarefaction, the Chao1 estimator, and Recon v2.1 estimates of unobserved clonotypes. Generation probabilities were computed with OLGA for all TCRbeta clonotypes obtained by the gDNA method from a handful of donors. TCRdb retrieved this table from immuneACCESS and kept in-frame rearrangements only. Not all clones are present; in checked studies, unresolved V genes account for under half, and no reason is known for the remainder. Clone size and V and J calls were adopted from that table, with D and trimming inferred from the DNA. The table for this sample lists some 2,500,000 clones; 93% of them were counted only once. Jointly, the top ten make up 0.36% of the sample.

A note on this clone: Its recognized antigen is unknown. No quality values exist for individual bases; no much larger clone is one base distant.

Study-level results and caveats: Compared with non-shared clonotypes, clonotypes shared by all four sorted-subset donors had higher generation probabilities. Sampling was restricted to blood, and TCR repertoires in tissues likely differ from the TCR repertoires found in blood. The genetic and exposure-history diversity represented was limited by the small number of donors. Even with the large sequencing depth, rarefaction of the sorted-subset datasets indicated that sequencing was incomplete. Larger estimated clonotype richness was generally found for naive subsets than for memory subsets. Across a few donors, about 4.5% of naive CD4, approximately 3.5% of naive CD8, 2.3% of memory CD4, and roughly 0.41% of memory CD8 clonotypes were shared. Pairwise subsampling indicated that sequencing depth was expected to affect the degree of clonotype sharing among donors.

Healthy HIV-negative adults with no recently reported acute infections or vaccinations were included as donors. Only Caucasian adults living in Nashville, Tennessee, USA were represented among the donors. CD4+ T cells were enriched through magnetic negative selection, after which naive cells were positively selected on CD45RA and the remaining negative fraction served as the memory subset. After blood collection by leukapheresis, PBMCs were isolated using Ficoll-Histopaque density gradient centrifugation and then cryopreserved in the vapor phase of liquid nitrogen. Analytical flow cytometry was used to check the purity and quantity of each magnetically sorted T cell population. Genomic DNA was isolated from every sorted fraction and measured by UV absorbance on a Nanodrop 2000c. V drops 6 bases and J drops 2 bases, leaving 11 bases in between. As encoded in the germline V gene, CDR1 is SGHTS while CDR2 is YDEGEE. Its CDR3 holds 13 amino acids, cysteine through phenylalanine. Of the read, only the CDR3 DNA is kept; its 39 bases are in frame from base 1.

This sequence was found in a man between 18 and 35 years old in good health. Some clones in this sample may be carry-over from other donors' samples. The sequenced sample was naive CD4+ T cells from PBMCs. The cell subset or site label on this specimen signifies: CD45RA+ positively selected. The chain employs TRBV5-8 and TRBJ1-2; possibly the D gene is TRBD1, per 5 matching bases. The CDR3 protein: CASTPGINYGYTF. In nucleotide form, the sequence is TGTGCCAGCACCCCAGGGATCAACTATGGCTACACCTTC.